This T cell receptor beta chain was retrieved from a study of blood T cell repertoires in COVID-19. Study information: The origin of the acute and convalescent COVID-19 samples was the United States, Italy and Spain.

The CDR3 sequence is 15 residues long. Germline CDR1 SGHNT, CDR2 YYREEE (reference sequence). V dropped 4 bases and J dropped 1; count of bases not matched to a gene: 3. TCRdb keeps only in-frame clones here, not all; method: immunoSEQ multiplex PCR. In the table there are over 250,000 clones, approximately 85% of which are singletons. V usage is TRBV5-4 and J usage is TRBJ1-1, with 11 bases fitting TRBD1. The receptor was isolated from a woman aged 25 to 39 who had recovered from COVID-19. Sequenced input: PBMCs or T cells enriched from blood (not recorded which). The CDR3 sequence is CASSGQGARNTEAFF. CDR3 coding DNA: TGTGCCAGCAGCGGACAGGGGGCGAGGAACACTGAAGCTTTCTTT. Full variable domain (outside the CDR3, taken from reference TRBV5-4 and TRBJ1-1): ETGVTQSPTHLIKTRGQQVTLRCSSQSGHNTVSWYQQALGQGPQFIFQYYREEENGRGNFPPRFSGLQFPNYSSELNVNALELDDSALYLCASSGQGARNTEAFFGQGTRLTVV.